The 28 T cell receptor beta chains below were found in one sample sequenced in a study of T-cell memory formation after mild COVID-19. TCRdb reprocessed the 5' RACE reads with MiXCR, giving one entry per CDR3 protein. Of 450,000 to 700,000 distinct CDR3 sequences listed, about a sixth are singletons. The sequenced sample was PBMCs or a T cell subset sorted from them (not recorded which). The source is an adult woman who had mild COVID-19 (a few samples of this study predate the infection). Cell type and time point are not known.

The table lists this clonotype with a few counts. The chain joins TRBV4-1 to TRBJ2-7; maybe TRBD2 (5 bases). Trimming removed 1 base at V and 4 bases at J, with 11 bases between. The CDR3 spans 14 residues. CDR1 and CDR2 (germline): MGHRA, YSYEKL. CDR3 region: CASSQADSRYEQYF. DNA for the CDR3: TGCGCCAGCAGCCAAGCGGACTCTCGTTACGAGCAGTACTTC.

This rearrangement joins TRBV5-1 to TRBJ2-1, with D possibly TRBD2 on 6 matching bases. The V end was cut by 1 base, the J end by 4 bases, with 15 bases between. The V gene's germline CDR1 is SGHRS and CDR2 YFSETQ. CDR3 length: 16 residues. In DNA, the CDR3 is TGCGCCAGCAGCTTGACCCCGGCGGGGATATACAATGAGCAGTTCTTC. Translation gives CASSLTPAGIYNEQFF.

In this sample, this clonotype turned up a few times. The chain is built from TRBV5-1 and TRBJ1-6; D remains unclear. This CDR3 spans 15 amino acids. CDR1 and CDR2 (germline): SGHRS, YFSETQ. V was clipped by 4 bases and J by 4 bases, with 12 bases between them. CDR3 sequence (DNA): TGCGCCAGCAGCCCCCGGACGGAGTATAATTCACCCCTCCACTTT. Its protein product is CASSPRTEYNSPLHF.

This sequence joins TRBV7-8 and TRBJ1-5, with 12 bases aligning to TRBD1. This CDR3 is 16 amino acids long. V gave up 2 bases and J gave up 7 bases; unmatched junction bases: 6. Germline V lookup: CDR1 SGHVS, CDR2 FQNEAQ. The CDR3, as DNA: TGTGCCAGCAGCTTAAGCCGGGGGACAGGGGGCCAGCCCCAGCATTTT. Its translation: CASSLSRGTGGQPQHF.

The gene calls are TRBV20-1 and TRBJ2-5; TRBD1 might be the D (6 bases). The CDR3 has 16 amino acids. The V gene's germline CDR1 is DFQATT and CDR2 SNEGSKA (reference sequence). V was trimmed by 0 bases and J by 5 bases, leaving 19 bases between them. Here the CDR3 reads CSARESGAIIGETQYF. In DNA, the CDR3 is TGCAGTGCTAGAGAATCAGGGGCCATCATCGGGGAGACCCAGTACTTC.

The table lists this clonotype with a few counts. The CDR3 region is CASSPVASGDNEQYF. The CDR3 DNA reads as TGCGCCAGCAGCCCAGTGGCCTCGGGCGACAACGAGCAGTACTTC. The chain recombines TRBV4-1 with TRBJ2-7; D unclear. V lost 4 bases and J lost 5, with 18 bases in between. CDR1 and CDR2 (germline): MGHRA, YSYEKL. The CDR3 runs to 15 residues.

This clonotype was seen a few times. The chain combines TRBV9 with TRBJ1-2, with D hard to call. Germline CDR1 reads SGDLS; CDR2 reads YYNGEE. This CDR3 comprises 13 residues. Trimming removed 3 bases at V and 6 bases at J, with 12 bases between. The CDR3 loop is CASSENNRNGYTF. CDR3 in DNA: TGTGCCAGCAGCGAGAACAATCGGAATGGCTACACCTTC. Drawing the rest from reference TRBV9 and TRBJ1-2, the complete variable domain is DSGVTQTPKHLITATGQRVTLRCSPRSGDLSVYWYQQSLDQGLQFLIQYYNGEERAKGNILERFSAQQFPDLHSELNLSSLELGDSALYFCASSENNRNGYTFGSGTRLTVV.

This clonotype was detected a few times. Here the CDR3 DNA reads TGTGCCAGCAGCTCACCAGGACTAGCGGGAGTTAGTAAGAAGATGGGGAGAATTTACAATGAGCAGTTCTTC. Translating gives CASSSPGLAGVSKKMGRIYNEQFF. This chain uses TRBV7-8 with TRBJ2-1; 13 nucleotides match TRBD2. The CDR3 totals 24 residues. V shed 4 bases and J 4 bases; nucleotides not matched to a gene: 28. Germline lookup yields CDR1 SGHVS and CDR2 FQNEAQ.

This clonotype was counted a single time. The V call is TRBV20-1, the J call TRBJ2-2, with 8 bases identical to TRBD1. This CDR3 is 13 amino acids long. After removal of 6 bases from V and 6 bases from J, the junction contained 6 bases not matched to a gene. CDR1 and CDR2 from the germline V gene are DFQATT and SNEGSKA (reference sequence). CDR3 protein: CSARTGRAGELFF. The CDR3 coding sequence is TGCAGTGCCCGGACAGGGCGAGCCGGGGAGCTGTTTTTT.

The table lists this clonotype with a few counts. The chain recombines TRBV29-1 with TRBJ1-1; 7 nucleotides align to TRBD1. Germline lookup yields CDR1 SQVTM and CDR2 ANQGSEA. The CDR3 length is 15 residues. V dropped 5 bases and J dropped 0; count of bases not matched to a gene: 9. The CDR3 DNA reads as TGCAGCGTTAGACAGGGTCCCCGTATGAACACTGAAGCTTTCTTT. Translating it yields CSVRQGPRMNTEAFF.

The chain has TRBV24-1 and TRBJ2-1, with TRBD2 identical over 11 bases. Germline lookup yields CDR1 KGHDR and CDR2 SFDVKD. The CDR3 is made up of 14 amino acids. V was clipped by 6 bases and J by 6 bases; unmatched bases: 3. For the CDR3, the DNA is TGTGCCACCAGTCGACTAGCGGGAACCAATGAGCAGTTCTTC. Protein sequence: CATSRLAGTNEQFF.

This clonotype was recorded many times. The J gene is TRBJ2-5, the V gene TRBV4-2; tentatively, D is TRBD2 (6 bases). The germline V gene has CDR1 LGHNA and CDR2 YNFKEQ. V was shortened by 4 bases and J by 10 bases, with 16 bases between the two germline ends. The CDR3 runs 13 residues. The CDR3: CASSPMGGRVQYF. Here the CDR3 DNA reads TGTGCCAGCAGCCCCATGGGGGGACGGGTCCAGTACTTC.

This clonotype was recorded many times. This rearrangement joins TRBV5-1 to TRBJ2-2, with 7 bases that match TRBD1. Germline CDR1 SGHRS, CDR2 YFSETQ. The V and J ends lost 2 bases and 3 bases, in that order; junction bases with no gene match: 4. The CDR3 spans 15 residues. The DNA of the CDR3 is TGCGCCAGCAGCTTCGGGACAGCATACACCGGGGAGCTGTTTTTT. The encoded protein is CASSFGTAYTGELFF.

This clonotype appeared many times. The chain recombines TRBV28 with TRBJ2-7; a possible D gene is TRBD1 (5 bases). Trimming removed 6 bases from V and 1 base from J, with 13 bases in between. This CDR3 is 14 amino acids long. Germline V lookup: CDR1 MDHEN, CDR2 SYDVKM. CDR3 sequence reads: CASSLAGISYEQYF. The CDR3, as DNA: TGTGCCAGCAGCCTGGCAGGGATATCCTACGAGCAGTACTTC.

This clonotype was seen a handful of times. J is TRBJ2-5 and V is TRBV20-1; D is uncertain. V was trimmed by 1 base and J by 2 bases, leaving 8 bases between them. Germline V lookup: CDR1 DFQATT, CDR2 SNEGSKA (reference sequence). The CDR3 runs 13 residues. The CDR3 region has the DNA TGCAGTGCTAGAGGGGTCCTACAAGAGACCCAGTACTTC. Translated, it gives CSARGVLQETQYF.

The rearrangement uses TRBV2 and TRBJ1-5; D not resolved. This CDR3 spans 14 amino acids. V shed 6 bases and J shed 4 bases, with 13 bases lying between them. Germline V gives CDR1 SNHLY, CDR2 FYNNEI. The CDR3 DNA is TGTGCCAGCAGGGCCGGGAGGCTTAATCAGCCCCAGCATTTT. Translated: CASRAGRLNQPQHF.

This clonotype was counted a few times. This chain uses TRBV6-1 with TRBJ1-1; no definite D call. The CDR3 length is 13 residues. V lost 2 bases, J lost 11 bases, and 15 bases lay in between. Germline V gene lookup returns CDR1 MNHNS and CDR2 SASEGT. The CDR3 is CASSEQDPQWAFF. DNA for the CDR3: TGTGCCAGCAGTGAACAGGACCCCCAATGGGCTTTCTTT.

V gene TRBV24-1 combines with J gene TRBJ2-1; TRBD1 matches 7 bases. The CDR3 consists of 12 residues. CDR1 KGHDR and CDR2 SFDVKD come from the germline V gene. V dropped 0 bases and J dropped 14; count of bases not matched to a gene: 3. This CDR3 reads CATSDLLGQEFF. The CDR3 region has the DNA TGTGCCACCAGTGATTTGCTTGGACAGGAGTTCTTC.

V is TRBV7-2 and J is TRBJ2-7, with a possible D match to TRBD2 (6 bases). This CDR3 spans 14 amino acids. Germline V CDR1 and CDR2: SGHTA, FQGNSA. V was trimmed by 5 bases and J by 13 bases, leaving 24 bases between them. In DNA, the CDR3 is TGTGCCAGCAGCCGGGACTCCAGCCGGTTGGGTATCTACTTC. Its translation is CASSRDSSRLGIYF.

The V gene is TRBV6-5, the J gene TRBJ2-7, with 7 bases that match TRBD1. Looked up from germline, CDR1 is MNHEY and CDR2 is SVGAGI. The CDR3 consists of 13 residues. J gave up 7 bases and V 2 bases, and 5 bases lay outside the gene matches. The CDR3 is CASSYDRVREQYF. Written as DNA, the CDR3 is TGTGCCAGCAGTTACGACAGGGTCCGAGAGCAGTACTTC.

This clonotype has more than one count but fewer than ten. The chain carries TRBV7-9 and TRBJ1-1; 9 bases fit TRBD1. The CDR3 consists of 15 residues. Germline-derived CDR1 and CDR2 are SEHNR and FQNEAQ (reference sequence). Trimming cost V 5 bases and J 3 bases; bases outside gene matches: 7. The CDR3 DNA is TGTGCCAGCAGCCTGGACAGGGGATCATACACTGAAGCTTTCTTT. This codes for CASSLDRGSYTEAFF.

This clonotype was recorded at least ten times. The chain recombines TRBV6-4 with TRBJ2-3; 11 bases map to TRBD2. CDR1 MRHNA and CDR2 SNTAGT come from the germline V gene. J lost 1 base, V lost 3 bases, and 0 bases had no gene match. The CDR3 length is 15 residues. CDR3 protein: CASSEGLAGTDTQYF. CDR3 coding DNA: TGTGCCAGCAGTGAGGGACTAGCGGGCACAGATACGCAGTATTTT.

This rearrangement joins TRBV12-3 or TRBV12-4 to TRBJ2-5; TRBD2 agrees at 11 bases. The length of the CDR3 is 15 residues. Trimming removed 5 bases from V and 2 bases from J; junction bases left unmatched: 4. The CDR3, as DNA: TGTGCCAGCAGTCGTAGCGGGGGGGCACAAGAGACCCAGTACTTC. This encodes CASSRSGGAQETQYF.

This clonotype was seen many times. The V and J genes are TRBV4-3 and TRBJ2-6, with D hard to call. The germline V gene has CDR1 LGHNA and CDR2 YSLEER. Trimming shortened V by 1 base and J by 2 bases, and 0 bases separated the two germline ends. This CDR3 spans 13 amino acids. The CDR3 nucleotides read TGCGCCAGCAGCCAAGCTGGGGCCAACGTCCTGACTTTC. The encoded protein is CASSQAGANVLTF.

The chain has TRBV11-3 and TRBJ1-1; no definite D call. Germline CDR1 and CDR2: SGHNT and YENEEA. There are 15 residues in the CDR3. The V end lost 1 base, the J end lost 0 bases, and 9 bases lay between the germline ends. The CDR3: CASSLVSPLNTEAFF. The CDR3 DNA is TGTGCCAGCAGCTTAGTTTCCCCTTTGAACACTGAAGCTTTCTTT. Variable domain in full (rest from reference TRBV11-3 and TRBJ1-1): EAGVVQSPRYKIIEKKQPVAFWCNPISGHNTLYWYLQNLGQGPELLIRYENEEAVDDSQLPKDRFSAERLKGVDSTLKIQPAELGDSAVYLCASSLVSPLNTEAFFGQGTRLTVV.

The chain links TRBV6-5 to TRBJ1-3; TRBD1 agrees at 7 bases. The germline V gene encodes CDR1 MNHEY and CDR2 SVGAGI. There are 15 residues in the CDR3. J was trimmed by 0 bases and V by 5 bases; bases with no gene match: 4. CDR3 sequence (DNA): TGTGCCAGCAGTCCACGGACAGGCTCTGGAAACACCATATATTTT. Protein: CASSPRTGSGNTIYF.

This clonotype was observed at least ten times. CDR3 residues: CASSLDGGPYEQYF. The CDR3 region has the DNA TGTGCCAGCAGTTTAGATGGCGGCCCCTACGAGCAGTACTTC. The chain recombines TRBV12-3 or TRBV12-4 with TRBJ2-7; D gene ambiguous. The V and J ends lost 1 base and 2 bases respectively, with 9 bases between them. The CDR3 is 14 amino acids.

A few counts support this clonotype. The chain is built from TRBV5-5 and TRBJ2-5; TRBD2 matches at 9 bases. The junction had 14 bases not matched to a gene; V was cut back by 4 bases and J by 4 bases. The length of the CDR3 is 17 residues. Germline V gene lookup returns CDR1 SGHKS and CDR2 YYEKEE (reference sequence). The CDR3, as DNA: TGTGCCAGCAGCCCCAGCCACGGCGGGAGGGCCCGAGAGACCCAGTACTTC. Amino acids: CASSPSHGGRARETQYF.